One T cell receptor (beta chain) is described in this entry. Its antigen is undetermined. The data stem from a study of T cells in Graves' hyperthyroidism and ophthalmopathy. Study findings and constraints: The model made its ophthalmopathy prediction, and onset followed a median approximately six months later.

V dropped 7 bases and J dropped 4 bases, with 13 bases sitting between them. The CDR3 is made up of 13 amino acids. Germline V gives CDR1 LNHDA, CDR2 SQIVND (reference sequence). What was amplified from RNA transcripts were TCR beta CDR3 regions. RT-PCR in the first round (using the HTBI primer set) targeted the TCR CDR3. TCRdb used MiXCR to reprocess the multiplex PCR reads, holding one entry per CDR3 protein. The data show approximately 710,000 distinct CDR3 sequences, 15% to 20% seen once. The sample taken for sequencing was blood. This sequence joins TRBV19 and TRBJ1-1; maybe TRBD1 (5 bases). The TCR comes from a man aged 45 to 65 with Graves' hyperthyroidism. CDR3 amino acids: CASTTGMVTEAFF. In DNA, the CDR3 is TGTGCCAGTACAACAGGAATGGTCACTGAAGCTTTCTTT.